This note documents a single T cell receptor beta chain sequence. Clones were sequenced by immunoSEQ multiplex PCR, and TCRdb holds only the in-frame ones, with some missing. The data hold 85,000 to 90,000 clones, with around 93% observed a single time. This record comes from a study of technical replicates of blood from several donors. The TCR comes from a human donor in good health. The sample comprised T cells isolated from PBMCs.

This CDR3 is CASSEAGEEQFF. The CDR3, as DNA: TGTGCCAGCAGTGAAGCGGGGGAGGAGCAGTTCTTC. V and J are TRBV25-1 and TRBJ2-1; the match to TRBD2 covers 7 bases. In germline, CDR1 is MGHDK, CDR2 SYGVNS. The CDR3 spans 12 residues. Trimming removed 2 bases from V and 10 bases from J; junction bases left unmatched: 2. Supplemented by reference TRBV25-1 and TRBJ2-1, the full variable domain reads EADIYQTPRYLVIGTGKKITLECSQTMGHDKMYWYQQDPGMELHLIHYSYGVNSTEKGDLSSESTVSRIRTEHFPLTLESARPSHTSQYLCASSEAGEEQFFGPGTRLTVL.